The 32 T cell receptor beta chains in this list originate from one sample, sequenced in a study of T cells after yellow fever vaccination. TCRdb fed the 5' RACE reads into MiXCR, producing one record per CDR3 protein. The data contain 620,000 or so distinct CDR3 sequences, roughly a sixth of them singletons. Sequenced material: PBMCs, taken 4 to 6 days after the first yellow fever vaccination. Receptors were obtained from a young man who received the YFV17D yellow fever vaccine.

This clonotype was seen repeatedly, ten times or more. The chain carries TRBV5-1 and TRBJ2-1; D not resolved. Trimming left V 4 bases short and J 0 bases short, with 17 bases between. Germline CDR1 reads SGHRS; CDR2 reads YFSETQ. This CDR3 region has 17 residues. The CDR3 DNA is TGCGCCAGCAGCCCCCACGCGAATATTGGCTCCTACAATGAGCAGTTCTTC. As protein: CASSPHANIGSYNEQFF.

The chain carries TRBV7-8 and TRBJ2-1; D gene ambiguous. V lost 2 bases, J lost 6 bases, and 11 bases lay in between. Germline values: CDR1 SGHVS, CDR2 FQNEAQ. The CDR3 runs to 14 residues. Here the CDR3 reads CASSLNRWGNEQFF. The CDR3 bases are TGTGCCAGCAGCTTAAATAGGTGGGGCAATGAGCAGTTCTTC.

This clonotype has a handful of counts. V usage is TRBV7-2 and J usage is TRBJ2-2; perhaps TRBD2 as D (5 bases). This CDR3 is built from 15 residues. V was trimmed by 0 bases and J by 6 bases, leaving 11 bases between them. Per the germline V gene, CDR1 is SGHTA and CDR2 is FQGNSA. The CDR3 is CASSLAPGGAGELFF. CDR3 in DNA: TGTGCCAGCAGCTTAGCCCCAGGAGGCGCCGGGGAGCTGTTTTTT. Combining the CDR3 with reference TRBV7-2 and TRBJ2-2 gives the whole variable domain GAGVSQSPSNKVTEKGKDVELRCDPISGHTALYWYRQSLGQGLEFLIYFQGNSAPDKSGLPSDRFSAERTGGSVSTLTIQRTQQEDSAVYLCASSLAPGGAGELFFGEGSRLTVL.

This clonotype was counted only a few times. The chain couples TRBV20-1 to TRBJ2-2, with D possibly TRBD2 on 5 matching bases. Germline V gene data show CDR1 as DFQATT and CDR2 as SNEGSKA (reference sequence). The CDR3 length is 13 residues. Trimming shortened V by 5 bases and J by 8 bases, and 15 bases separated the two germline ends. The CDR3 DNA reads TGCAGTGCTCCCGGGCTAGCCTCGGGGGAGCTGTTTTTT. This gives the protein CSAPGLASGELFF.

This clonotype has only a few counts. The chain carries TRBV20-1 and TRBJ1-1, with 7 bases fitting TRBD1. Germline V gene lookup returns CDR1 DFQATT and CDR2 SNEGSKA (reference sequence). The CDR3 spans 13 residues. Trimming took 1 base from V and 11 from J; bases not matched to a gene: 10. The chain's CDR3 is CSARARQGATAFF. CDR3 nucleotides: TGCAGTGCTAGAGCCCGACAGGGAGCGACGGCTTTCTTT.

The chain is built from TRBV12-3 or TRBV12-4 and TRBJ2-7; D remains unclear. The CDR3 is made up of 15 amino acids. V lost 3 bases to trimming and J lost 1 base, with 13 bases between them. CDR3: CASSFFSGLSYEQYF. The CDR3, as DNA: TGTGCCAGCAGTTTTTTTTCAGGTCTTTCCTACGAGCAGTACTTC.

A remark on this clonotype: An end of the junction does not agree with germline; a read error may underlie this. The rearrangement uses TRBV7-9 and TRBJ1-1, with 12 nucleotides matching TRBD1. CDR1 is SEHNR and CDR2 is FQNEAQ in the germline V gene (reference sequence). The CDR3 is 14 residues long. The CDR3 bases are TGTGCCAGCCGCTTAGGGGACAGGGGGCGCGGTGCTTTCTTT. This sequence encodes CASRLGDRGRGAFF.

This CDR3 reads CASSPETSGAGPDTQYF. The CDR3 DNA follows: TGCGCCAGCAGCCCGGAGACCAGCGGGGCGGGGCCAGATACGCAGTATTTT. This rearrangement joins TRBV5-1 to TRBJ2-3; TRBD2 aligns across 7 bases. The junction had 15 bases not matched to a gene; V was cut back by 4 bases and J by 4 bases. Germline V CDR1 and CDR2: SGHRS, YFSETQ. The CDR3 is 17 amino acids.

The V call is TRBV6-5, the J call TRBJ2-1; 9 nucleotides agree with TRBD1. CDR1 and CDR2 from the germline V gene are MNHEY and SVGAGI. With 6 bases clipped from V and 14 bases from J, the junction kept 5 bases outside the gene matches. The CDR3 contains 11 residues. CDR3 region: CASRRDRVEFF. CDR3 nucleotide sequence: TGTGCCAGCAGAAGGGACAGGGTTGAGTTCTTC.

This clonotype appeared a few times. The CDR3 reads CATSIRLAGGQETQYF. CDR3 DNA sequence: TGTGCCACCAGTATACGACTAGCGGGGGGCCAAGAGACCCAGTACTTC. The rearrangement uses TRBV24-1 and TRBJ2-5, with 13 bases lining up with TRBD2. The CDR3 sequence is 16 residues long. Germline values: CDR1 KGHDR, CDR2 SFDVKD. V was pared by 6 bases and J by 1 base, with 4 bases of the junction left unmatched.

The chain combines TRBV19 with TRBJ1-5; D gene uncertain. This CDR3 spans 13 amino acids. The V end lost 6 bases, the J end lost 3 bases, and 9 bases lay between the germline ends. The germline V gene has CDR1 LNHDA and CDR2 SQIVND (reference sequence). CDR3 nucleotides: TGTGCCAGTAGGTATGGCCTCAATCAGCCCCAGCATTTT. Its translation: CASRYGLNQPQHF. Looking up the rest from reference TRBV19 and TRBJ1-5 gives the full variable domain: DGGITQSPKYLFRKEGQNVTLSCEQNLNHDAMYWYRQDPGQGLRLIYYSQIVNDFQKGDIAEGYSVSREKKESFPLTVTSAQKNPTAFYLCASRYGLNQPQHFGDGTRLSIL.

The chain has TRBV6-2 or TRBV6-3 and TRBJ2-3; D gene uncertain. The CDR3 loop spans 12 amino acids. V dropped 4 bases and J dropped 1 base, with 3 bases sitting between them. Germline CDR1 reads MNHEY; CDR2 reads SVGEGT. The CDR3 nucleotides read TGTGCCAGCAGTTGGCGCACAGATACGCAGTATTTT. Amino acid sequence: CASSWRTDTQYF.

The chain couples TRBV3-1 to TRBJ2-1; TRBD1 matches 10 bases. This CDR3 region has 15 residues. V trimming: 7 bases; J trimming: 3 bases; junction bases outside the gene matches: 6. Germline CDR1 LGHDT, CDR2 YNNKEL (reference sequence). The CDR3 DNA sequence: TGTGCCAGCACGACCGGGACAGGGGTCTACAATGAGCAGTTCTTC. Its translation is CASTTGTGVYNEQFF.

V and J are TRBV6-2 or TRBV6-3 and TRBJ2-3; no firm D call. Trimming stripped 2 bases from V and 7 bases from J, with 13 bases between. CDR1 is MNHEY, CDR2 SVGEGT, per germline. This CDR3 is 14 amino acids long. CDR3 DNA sequence: TGTGCCAGCAGTTACCAACCCAGCCCAAATACGCAGTATTTT. Translated: CASSYQPSPNTQYF.

This clonotype appeared a few times. The chain employs TRBV7-2 and TRBJ2-2; 8 bases match TRBD2. CDR1 and CDR2 (germline): SGHTA, FQGNSA. V was pared by 4 bases and J by 4 bases, with 11 bases of the junction left unmatched. The CDR3 contains 17 residues. This CDR3 is CASSSVPGGLGTGELFF. DNA for the CDR3: TGTGCCAGCAGCTCTGTCCCGGGGGGGCTAGGCACCGGGGAGCTGTTTTTT.

This clonotype has only one observation. This CDR3 reads CASSALLAGGFVDNEQFF. CDR3 coding DNA: TGTGCCAGCAGCGCCTTACTAGCGGGGGGGTTTGTGGACAATGAGCAGTTCTTC. This rearrangement joins TRBV9 to TRBJ2-1, with 13 bases that match TRBD2. V lost 3 bases to trimming and J lost 5 bases; unmatched junction nucleotides: 11. The germline V gene encodes CDR1 SGDLS and CDR2 YYNGEE. The CDR3 extends over 18 amino acids.

Turning to this clonotype: Mismatch with germline at one junction end may stem from a read error. This sequence joins TRBV4-1 and TRBJ2-3, with a weak D call TRBD1 (5 bases). The CDR3 loop spans 14 amino acids. Germline CDR1 reads MGHRA; CDR2 reads YSYEKL. CDR3 DNA: TGTGACAGCAGCCGGTATACTAGCACAGATACGCAGTATTTT. This encodes CDSSRYTSTDTQYF.

This clonotype was detected a few times. The CDR3 sequence is CASSQVAGAYGYTF. The CDR3 nucleotides read TGTGCCAGCAGCCAGGTCGCGGGGGCCTATGGCTACACCTTC. The rearrangement links TRBV3-1 to TRBJ1-2; TRBD1 is a possible D gene (6 bases). Germline V CDR1 and CDR2: LGHDT, YNNKEL (reference sequence). Deletions cut 3 bases from V and 4 bases from J, with 12 bases between. The CDR3 has 14 residues.

The V and J genes are TRBV24-1 and TRBJ2-2; 8 positions match TRBD1. The CDR3 runs to 15 residues. The germline CDR1 and CDR2 sequences are KGHDR and SFDVKD. The J segment lost 6 bases and the V segment lost 4 bases, leaving 6 bases of the junction unmatched. The CDR3 loop is CATSEPGQAAGELFF. CDR3 coding DNA: TGTGCCACCAGTGAACCGGGACAGGCAGCCGGGGAGCTGTTTTTT.

This clonotype has only a few counts. Here the CDR3 reads CASSRYGGANEQFF. The CDR3 DNA reads as TGTGCCAGCAGCCGCTACGGGGGGGCGAATGAGCAGTTCTTC. The rearrangement joins TRBV7-9 to TRBJ2-1, with 8 bases identical to TRBD2. CDR1 and CDR2 from the germline V gene are SEHNR and FQNEAQ (reference sequence). CDR3 length: 14 amino acids. V lost 5 bases, J lost 7 bases, and 7 bases stayed unmatched.

Only a few counts were recorded for this clonotype. This chain connects TRBV6-6 to TRBJ2-2, with no clear D. Trimming pared 10 bases from V and 4 bases from J, leaving 7 bases between. Germline CDR1 and CDR2: MNHNY and SVGAGI (reference sequence). The CDR3 length is 11 residues. CDR3: CATSATGELFF. The CDR3 bases are TGTGCCACCTCAGCCACCGGGGAGCTGTTTTTT.

This clonotype was counted between two and nine times. The chain joins TRBV6-2 or TRBV6-3 to TRBJ1-1; 7 positions match TRBD1. Germline CDR1 is MNHEY and CDR2 is SVGEGT. CDR3 length: 16 amino acids. With V trimmed by 2 bases and J by 0 bases, 6 bases remained unmatched. DNA for the CDR3: TGTGCCAGCAGTTACGGGGACAGAGTATTGAACACTGAAGCTTTCTTT. As protein: CASSYGDRVLNTEAFF.

This clonotype was counted ten times or more. The V call is TRBV12-3 or TRBV12-4, the J call TRBJ2-3, with TRBD1 matching 8 bases. With V trimmed by 1 base and J by 0 bases, 0 bases remained unmatched. This CDR3 region has 15 residues. The CDR3 DNA sequence: TGTGCCAGCAGTTTAGGACAGGGGAGCACAGATACGCAGTATTTT. This encodes CASSLGQGSTDTQYF.

The gene calls are TRBV6-1 and TRBJ1-3, with 9 bases identical to TRBD1. There are 18 residues in the CDR3. CDR1 is MNHNS, CDR2 SASEGT, per germline. Trimming took 5 bases from V and 0 from J; bases not matched to a gene: 11. The CDR3 region has the DNA TGTGCCAGCAGTCCCCCGACAGGGGGGCCCTTCTCTGGAAACACCATATATTTT. It specifies CASSPPTGGPFSGNTIYF.

This clonotype was counted between two and nine times. The V gene is TRBV29-1, the J gene TRBJ2-3; 9 bases map to TRBD1. J was trimmed by 2 bases and V by 0 bases; bases with no gene match: 3. The CDR3 has 15 residues. Germline CDR1 SQVTM, CDR2 ANQGSEA. CDR3 region: CSVEDGTGFTDTQYF. DNA of the CDR3: TGCAGCGTTGAAGATGGGACAGGGTTCACAGATACGCAGTATTTT.

There are a few counts of this clonotype. The CDR3 loop reads CASSVAFLTDTQYF. DNA for the CDR3: TGTGCCAGCAGCGTAGCCTTCCTCACAGATACGCAGTATTTT. The chain carries TRBV9 and TRBJ2-3; D gene ambiguous. The CDR3 loop spans 14 amino acids. Trimming left V 0 bases short and J 2 bases short, with 7 bases between. CDR1 and CDR2 (germline): SGDLS, YYNGEE.

This chain uses TRBV7-9 with TRBJ1-4; D is unclear. Trimming took off 5 bases at V and 4 bases at J, with 17 bases between the two ends. CDR1 is SEHNR and CDR2 is FQNEAQ in the germline V gene (reference sequence). This CDR3 region has 16 residues. CDR3 coding DNA: TGTGCCAGCAGCGCACAACCCCCCACGGTTAATGAAAAACTGTTTTTT. Its translation is CASSAQPPTVNEKLFF.

The CDR3 bases are TGTGCCACCGGGACAGGGCTCACAGATACGCAGTATTTT. Protein product: CATGTGLTDTQYF. The chain recombines TRBV7-2 with TRBJ2-3; 9 bases map to TRBD1. The CDR3 has 13 residues. V lost 10 bases and J lost 2; bases outside the gene matches: 4. CDR1 and CDR2 (germline): SGHTA, FQGNSA.

This clonotype has a handful of counts. The V call is TRBV4-1, the J call TRBJ2-2, with 11 positions matching TRBD2. This CDR3 region has 17 residues. Germline lookup yields CDR1 MGHRA and CDR2 YSYEKL. V trimming: 5 bases; J trimming: 9 bases; junction bases outside the gene matches: 14. CDR3 bases: TGCGCCAGCAGCTTACCGAATAGCGGGGGGGCCTCAAGGGAGCTGTTTTTT. It translates to CASSLPNSGGASRELFF.

This clonotype has only a few counts. The V call is TRBV6-1, the J call TRBJ1-1, with D possibly matching TRBD1 (6 bases). The CDR3 is made up of 15 amino acids. Germline V gene data show CDR1 as MNHNS and CDR2 as SASEGT. V was cut by 8 bases and J by 1 base, with 17 bases left in between. Here the CDR3 reads CASARRVGANTEAFF. The CDR3 nucleotides read TGTGCCAGCGCTCGGCGGGTGGGGGCGAACACTGAAGCTTTCTTT.

The CDR3 DNA follows: TGCAGCGTTGAAATAGAGGGGGCAAGCAATCAGCCCCAGCATTTT. Its translation: CSVEIEGASNQPQHF. The gene calls are TRBV29-1 and TRBJ1-5; 7 nucleotides match TRBD1. CDR3 length: 15 amino acids. Germline V gene data show CDR1 as SQVTM and CDR2 as ANQGSEA. Unmatched junction bases numbered 5, after V lost 2 bases and J lost 1 base.

The chain carries TRBV11-2 and TRBJ1-3; the match to TRBD1 covers 7 bases. This CDR3 contains 17 residues. Losses at the gene ends were 1 base for V and 0 bases for J; bases not matched to a gene: 6. Germline V lookup: CDR1 SGHAT, CDR2 FQNNGV. CDR3 nucleotide sequence: TGTGCCAGCAGCTTAGTCCAGGGGGGCCACTCTGGAAACACCATATATTTT. Translating it yields CASSLVQGGHSGNTIYF.